The rows below give T cell receptor beta chains drawn from one sample of a study of glioma-infiltrating T cells. TCRdb fed the multiplex PCR reads into MiXCR, producing one record per CDR3 protein. The repertoire holds roughly 200,000 distinct CDR3 sequences, with under 55% as singletons. The sample comprised glioma tissue, nonneoplastic brain tissue, or PBMCs (not recorded which). These receptors were taken from a human donor with low-grade glioma or glioblastoma, undergoing nonglioma brain surgery, or in good health (not recorded which). The CDR3 runs from the conserved cysteine through the conserved F or W. Clone size is given for some rows only: seen once, a few or many times, or a class if the clone is expanded.

j_gene | len | abundance | v_gene | CDR3aa
TRBJ1-2 | 12 | many | TRBV28 | CASSPSNYGYTF
TRBJ1-2 | 14 | few | TRBV5-1 | CASSSTGDNYGYTF
TRBJ2-5 | 20 | NA | TRBV20-1 | CSARAEWGTGADKYQETQYF
TRBJ1-1 | 15 | NA | TRBV6-6 | CAISSNPRGDTEAFF
TRBJ2-1 | 12 | many | TRBV24-1 | CATSSPDNEQFF
TRBJ1-5 | 13 | NA | TRBV12-3/TRBV12-4 | CASSGSSGHPQHF
TRBJ2-7 | 17 | few | TRBV7-8 | CASSLARWYSPNYEQYF
TRBJ2-7 | 14 | NA | TRBV11-2 | CASRTLAVSYEQYF
TRBJ2-1 | 14 | NA | TRBV27 | CASRASGSGDEQFF
TRBJ1-3 | 14 | NA | TRBV12-3/TRBV12-4 | CASSPSASGNTIYF
TRBJ1-3 | 15 | NA | TRBV20-1 | CSASPDSFSKNTIYF
TRBJ1-1 | 14 | once | TRBV7-6 | CASKQDQGGTEAFF
TRBJ1-1 | 15 | NA | TRBV4-1 | CASSQDLLGGDEAFF
TRBJ2-3 | 14 | many | TRBV3-1 | CASSQDVVTDTQYF
TRBJ2-5 | 14 | few | TRBV3-1 | CASSSGRQEETQYF
TRBJ1-5 | 15 | few | TRBV4-2 | CASSQDAKGTQPQHF
TRBJ1-6 | 12 | many | TRBV7-9 | CASSSSGSPLHF
TRBJ1-5 | 12 | NA | TRBV19 | CASPDSNHPQHF
TRBJ2-2 | 14 | few | TRBV2 | CASSIKVDTGELFF
TRBJ1-1 | 12 | few | TRBV29-1 | CSVAYGNTEAFF
TRBJ2-7 | 16 | NA | TRBV5-7 | CASSVILADPSYEQYF
TRBJ2-1 | 13 | few | TRBV19 | CASTSETGDEQFF
TRBJ2-7 | 15 | NA | TRBV4-2 | CASSQVAGRSYEQYF
TRBJ2-7 | 15 | NA | TRBV20-1 | CSAKGLAGQTYEQYF
TRBJ2-1 | 12 | NA | TRBV29-1 | CSGWRGYNEQFF
TRBJ1-1 | 13 | NA | TRBV2 | CAGRANMNAEAFF